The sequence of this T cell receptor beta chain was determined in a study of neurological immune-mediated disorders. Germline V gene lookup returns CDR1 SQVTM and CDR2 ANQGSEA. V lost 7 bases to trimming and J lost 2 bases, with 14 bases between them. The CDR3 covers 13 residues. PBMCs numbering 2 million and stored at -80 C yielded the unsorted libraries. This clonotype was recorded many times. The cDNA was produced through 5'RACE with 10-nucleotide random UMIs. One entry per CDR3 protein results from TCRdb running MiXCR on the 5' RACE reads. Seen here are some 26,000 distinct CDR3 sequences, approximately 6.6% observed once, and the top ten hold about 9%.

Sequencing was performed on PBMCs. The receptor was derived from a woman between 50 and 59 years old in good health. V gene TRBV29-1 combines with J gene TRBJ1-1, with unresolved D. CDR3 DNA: TGCAGCGCCCCTGGCAGCCCAAACACTGAAGCTTTCTTT. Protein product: CSAPGSPNTEAFF.